This T cell receptor (beta chain) was captured in a study of shared clonotypes between healthy human individuals (dated by TCRdb to the early 2020s). Notes on the research overall: The cohort comprised two women and a few men aged 18 to 49 years. For each donor, three plates each were used for CD4 naive and CD4 memory, two plates were used for CD8 naive, and one plate was used for CD8 memory. To estimate repertoire size and how much clonotype sharing occurs between individuals, the study deeply sequenced the blood TCR repertoires of 5 or 6 healthy adults. Libraries were prepared and TCR repertoires were sequenced by different laboratories using diverse techniques, in order to increase sequencing depth and limit assay-specific biases. Leukapheresis yielded between about 0.9 and 10 billion PBMCs per donor. Study-wide conclusions, independent of this receptor: Pairwise subsampling indicated that sequencing depth was expected to affect the degree of clonotype sharing among donors. The genetic and exposure-history diversity represented was limited by the small number of donors. Rarefaction of sorted-subset datasets indicated incomplete sequencing despite the large sequencing depth. Higher generation probabilities were observed for clonotypes shared by all four sorted-subset donors than for non-shared clonotypes. Sampling was limited to blood, and TCR repertoires in tissue likely differ from TCR repertoires in blood. Sharing across a handful of donors was observed for 5% to 6.5% of naive CD4, 3% to 3.5% of naive CD8, over 2% of memory CD4, and about 0.4% of memory CD8 clonotypes. Estimated clonotype richness was generally larger for naive than for memory subsets.

Concerning this clone itself: Its antigen has not been determined. No quality values exist for individual bases; no much larger clone is one base distant.

Healthy HIV-negative adults with no recently reported acute infections or vaccinations were included as donors. Every donor was a Caucasian adult residing in Nashville, Tennessee, USA. The CD8 memory samples were a combination of magnetically selected CD45RO+ cells and CCR7-negative CD45RA+ effector memory (TemRA) cells. Blood was collected by leukapheresis, and PBMCs were isolated by Ficoll-Histopaque density gradient centrifugation and then cryopreserved in liquid nitrogen vapor phase. Analytical flow cytometry was used to check the purity and quantity of every magnetically sorted T cell population. Genomic DNA was isolated from every sorted fraction and measured by UV absorbance on a Nanodrop 2000c. At the junction V is shortened by 7 bases and J by 5 bases; bases outside the gene matches: 14. Spanning cysteine to phenylalanine, the CDR3 consists of 16 amino acids. The sequence is cut down to CDR3 DNA, 48 bases in frame from base 1. From the germline V gene (reference sequence), CDR1 is MNHEY and CDR2 is SMNVEV.

Using the deep immunoSEQ assay, TCR CDR3 regions were amplified from genomic DNA by multiplex PCR. Extracted genomic DNA from each cell subset was distributed evenly across all wells of several immunoSEQ 96-well plates, and each plate was treated as a replicate. For sorted subsets, each replicate PCR was loaded with around 200 ng genomic DNA, equivalent to approximately 27,000 T cell genomes. Purified libraries were quantified with a Qubit 3.0 fluorometer, sized on a Bioanalyzer 2100, and re-quantified with the KAPA Library Quantification kit. Every immunoSEQ 96-well plate was sequenced on a dedicated single-read 150-cycle Illumina NextSeq 550 flow cell. As for the original processing: Because only junctional sequences without quality scores were contained in the immunoSEQ output, filtering matching that applied to full-length reads could not be performed. Sequences were annotated with PyIR, a Python wrapper for IgBLAST v1.9, and V/J genes and CDR3 were assigned using IMGT germline references. Any read was removed if the V/J assignment was weak (E-value above 1e-6), the CDR3 was missing, or the read contained stop codons, out-of-frame junctions, or ambiguous translated residues. V3J clonotypes were defined as sequences sharing the same inferred V gene, J gene, and CDR3 amino acid sequence. Percentage overlap between repertoires was computed as shared unique clonotypes divided by the size of the smaller repertoire. RTK rarefaction, the Chao1 estimator, and Recon v2.1 estimates of unobserved clonotypes were used to assess repertoire richness. Generation probabilities for all TCRbeta clonotypes obtained by the gDNA method from a handful of donors were computed using OLGA. The clones in this table, taken by TCRdb from immuneACCESS, are in-frame only. Not every clone is retained; where verified, under half of the shortfall comes from an unresolved V gene, and the cause of the rest is unknown. Clone size and V and J calls were adopted from that table, with D and trimming inferred from the DNA. This sample has roughly 700,000 clones in its table, and less than 95% of those were observed once. The leading ten clones occupy more than 30% of the sample.

The source of this sequence is a young man in good health. Some clones in this sample may be carry-over from other donors' samples. Specimen: memory CD8+ T cells from PBMCs. What the cell subset or site label conveys for this sample: CD45RO+ cells pooled with CCR7-negative TemRA cells. The chain was built from TRBV27 and TRBJ2-3; 8 of the junction bases match TRBD2. The DNA sequence is given as TGTGCCAGCACCCCGGAGAGCGGGAGCGCAGTAGATACGCAGTATTTT. It encodes CASTPESGSAVDTQYF.